Listed below are T cell receptor beta chains from one sample, sequenced in a study of OX40 agonist ivuxolimab in advanced cancers. Data came from immunoSEQ multiplex PCR; TCRdb stores just in-frame clones and leaves some out. The sample yields tens of thousands of clones, 88% seen once. Here the sequenced sample was CD4+ or CD8+ T cells sorted from blood, taken in a trial of the OX40 agonist ivuxolimab. All receptors come from an adult with an advanced solid tumor such as melanoma, head and neck, liver or kidney cancer. Both conserved end residues are part of each CDR3. A D gene is named only where the DNA matches it firmly. Clone size is given for some rows only: seen once, a few or many times, or a class if the clone is expanded.

>NA|TRBV27|TRBJ2-6|NA
CASSPGSGANVLTF
>NA|TRBV21-1|TRBJ1-5|NA
CASRFRTDSNQPQHF
>NA|TRBV7-9|TRBJ1-2|NA
CASSVTPSYGYTF
>NA|TRBV28|TRBJ1-1|NA
CASSPLKGENTEAFF
>NA|TRBV15|TRBJ2-1|NA
CATSSGGDEQFF
>once|TRBV7-9|TRBJ1-2|NA
CASSGEGLNSYGYTF
>NA|TRBV5-1|TRBJ2-1|TRBD1
CASSDTGTGSSYNEQFF
>NA|TRBV9|TRBJ2-1|NA
CASSVAGSGGNEQFF
>NA|TRBV25-1|TRBJ2-5|NA
CASSEGRTETQYF
>once|TRBV5-3|TRBJ1-5|NA
CARSLIRIRDQPQHF
>NA|TRBV29-1|TRBJ2-2|TRBD1
CSVTGTGGTGELFF
>NA|TRBV11-3|TRBJ2-7|TRBD1
CASSLRGHPYEQYF
>NA|TRBV2|TRBJ2-7|NA
CASSPGASYEQYF
>once|TRBV5-1|TRBJ2-3|TRBD2
CASSLREGPDTQYF
>NA|TRBV5-6|TRBJ2-7|NA
CASSLGQIVYEQYF
>NA|TRBV9|TRBJ2-1|TRBD2
CASSVGGRAHEQFF
>NA|TRBV11-2|TRBJ2-7|TRBD2
CASSYGLAGSYEQYF
>NA|TRBV21-1|TRBJ2-5|NA
CASSKPLDSQETQYF
>NA|TRBV11-1|TRBJ2-1|TRBD1
CASSLEQGWNEQFF
>NA|TRBV6-5|TRBJ2-7|NA
CASSPLGGTAYEQYF
>NA|TRBV4-1|TRBJ2-7|NA
CASSAAHRGGLHEQYF
>once|TRBV5-1|TRBJ2-1|NA
CASSLSYMGVYNEQFF